This T cell receptor beta chain appears in the sequencing data of a study of blood T cell repertoires in COVID-19. This clone showed up just a few times. Assay used: immunoSEQ multiplex PCR; TCRdb lists only in-frame clones, some missing. The sample consists of 270,000 or so clones, nearly 85% of them appearing once. V trimming: 6 bases; J trimming: 3 bases; junction bases outside the gene matches: 8. The germline gives CDR1 MDHEN, CDR2 SYDVKM. The CDR3 is 14 amino acids. This clonotype originated in a human donor in a cohort sampled during active COVID-19. The chain links TRBV28 to TRBJ2-7, with TRBD1 identical over 7 bases. The sample consisted of peripheral blood. The CDR3 protein is CASSPPGQFYEQYF. The DNA of the CDR3 is TGTGCCAGCAGCCCACCGGGACAGTTCTACGAGCAGTACTTC.